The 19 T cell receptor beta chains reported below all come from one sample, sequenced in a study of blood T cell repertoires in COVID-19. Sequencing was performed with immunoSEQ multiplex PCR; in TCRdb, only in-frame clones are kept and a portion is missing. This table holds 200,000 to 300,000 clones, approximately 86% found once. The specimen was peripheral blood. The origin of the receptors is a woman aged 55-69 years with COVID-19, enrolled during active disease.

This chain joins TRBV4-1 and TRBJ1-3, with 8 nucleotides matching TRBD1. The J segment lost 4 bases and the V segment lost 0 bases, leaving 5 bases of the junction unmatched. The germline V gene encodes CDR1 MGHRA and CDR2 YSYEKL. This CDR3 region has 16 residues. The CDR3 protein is CASSQDPTGGGNTIYF. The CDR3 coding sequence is TGCGCCAGCAGCCAAGACCCCACAGGGGGGGGAAACACCATATATTTT.

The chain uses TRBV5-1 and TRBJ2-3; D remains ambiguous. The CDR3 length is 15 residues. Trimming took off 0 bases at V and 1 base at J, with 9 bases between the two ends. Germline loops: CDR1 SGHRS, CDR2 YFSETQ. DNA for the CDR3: TGCGCCAGCAGCTTGGACCTATCCGGCACAGATACGCAGTATTTT. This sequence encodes CASSLDLSGTDTQYF.

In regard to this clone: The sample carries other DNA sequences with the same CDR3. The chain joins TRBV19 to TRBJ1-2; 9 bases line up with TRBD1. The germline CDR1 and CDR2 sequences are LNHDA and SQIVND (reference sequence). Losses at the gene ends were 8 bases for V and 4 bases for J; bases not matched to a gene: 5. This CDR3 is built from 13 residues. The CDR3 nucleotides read TGTGCCAGTTCGACAGGGGGATCCTATGGCTACACCTTC. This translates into CASSTGGSYGYTF.

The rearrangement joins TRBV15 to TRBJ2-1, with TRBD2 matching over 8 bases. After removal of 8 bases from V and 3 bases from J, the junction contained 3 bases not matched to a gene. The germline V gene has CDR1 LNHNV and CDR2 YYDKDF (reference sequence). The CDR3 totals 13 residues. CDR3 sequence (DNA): TGTGCCACCGCTAGCGGGTACTACAATGAGCAGTTCTTC. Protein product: CATASGYYNEQFF.

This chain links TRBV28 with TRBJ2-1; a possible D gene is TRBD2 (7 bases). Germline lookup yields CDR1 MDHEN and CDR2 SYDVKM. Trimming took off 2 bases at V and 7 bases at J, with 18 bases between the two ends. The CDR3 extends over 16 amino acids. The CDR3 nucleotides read TGTGCCAGCAGTTTACGGCTAGCGGCTAGGGGGAATGAGCAGTTCTTC. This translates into CASSLRLAARGNEQFF. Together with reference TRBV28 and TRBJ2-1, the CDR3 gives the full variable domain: DVKVTQSSRYLVKRTGEKVFLECVQDMDHENMFWYRQDPGLGLRLIYFSYDVKMKEKGDIPEGYSVSREKKERFSLILESASTNQTSMYLCASSLRLAARGNEQFFGPGTRLTVL.

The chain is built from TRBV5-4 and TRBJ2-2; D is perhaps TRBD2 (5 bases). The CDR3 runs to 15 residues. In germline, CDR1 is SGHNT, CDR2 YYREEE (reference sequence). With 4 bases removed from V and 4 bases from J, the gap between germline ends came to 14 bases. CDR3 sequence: CASSLGKDPTGELFF. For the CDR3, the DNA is TGTGCCAGCAGCCTCGGGAAGGACCCCACCGGGGAGCTGTTTTTT.

DNA of the CDR3: TGCGCCAGCAGCACAGGGACAACCTACGAGCAGTACTTC. This sequence encodes CASSTGTTYEQYF. V is TRBV5-1 and J is TRBJ2-7; the D gene is possibly TRBD1 (6 bases). CDR1 SGHRS and CDR2 YFSETQ come from the germline V gene. Trimming took off 4 bases at V and 2 bases at J, with 10 bases between the two ends. The CDR3 length is 13 residues.

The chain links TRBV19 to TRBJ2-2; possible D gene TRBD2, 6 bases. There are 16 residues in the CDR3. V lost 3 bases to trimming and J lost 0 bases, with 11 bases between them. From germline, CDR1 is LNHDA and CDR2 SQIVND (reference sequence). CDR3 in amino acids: CASSMGGTANTGELFF. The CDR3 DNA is TGTGCCAGTAGTATGGGGGGAACCGCGAACACCGGGGAGCTGTTTTTT.

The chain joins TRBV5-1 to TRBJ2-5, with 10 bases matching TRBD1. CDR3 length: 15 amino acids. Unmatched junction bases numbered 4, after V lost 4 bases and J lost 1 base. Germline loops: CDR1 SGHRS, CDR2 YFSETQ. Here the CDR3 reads CASSAGTGVQETQYF. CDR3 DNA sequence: TGCGCCAGCAGCGCAGGGACAGGGGTCCAAGAGACCCAGTACTTC. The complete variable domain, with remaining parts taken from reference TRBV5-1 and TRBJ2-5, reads KAGVTQTPRYLIKTRGQQVTLSCSPISGHRSVSWYQQTPGQGLQFLFEYFSETQRNKGNFPGRFSGRQFSNSRSEMNVSTLELGDSALYLCASSAGTGVQETQYFGPGTRLLVL.

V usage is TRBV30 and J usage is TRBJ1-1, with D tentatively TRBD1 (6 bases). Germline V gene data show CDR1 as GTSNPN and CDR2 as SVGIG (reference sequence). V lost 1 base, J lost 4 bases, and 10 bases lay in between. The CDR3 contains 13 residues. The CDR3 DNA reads TGTGCCTGGAGTGGTTCAGGGGTCACTGAAGCTTTCTTT. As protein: CAWSGSGVTEAFF.

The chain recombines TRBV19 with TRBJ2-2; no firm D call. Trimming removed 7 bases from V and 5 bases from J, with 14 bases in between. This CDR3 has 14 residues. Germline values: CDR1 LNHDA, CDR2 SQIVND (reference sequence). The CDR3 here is CASNELVLTGELFF. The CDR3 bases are TGTGCCAGTAATGAACTTGTTCTGACCGGGGAGCTGTTTTTT.

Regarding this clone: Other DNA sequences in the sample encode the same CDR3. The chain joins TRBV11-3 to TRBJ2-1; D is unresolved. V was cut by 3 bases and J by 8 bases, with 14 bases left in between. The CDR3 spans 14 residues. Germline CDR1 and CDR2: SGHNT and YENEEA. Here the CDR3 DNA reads TGTGCCAGCAGCTTCGGCGGAGCAGTTGATGAGCAGTTCTTC. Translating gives CASSFGGAVDEQFF. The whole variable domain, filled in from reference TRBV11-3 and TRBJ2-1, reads EAGVVQSPRYKIIEKKQPVAFWCNPISGHNTLYWYLQNLGQGPELLIRYENEEAVDDSQLPKDRFSAERLKGVDSTLKIQPAELGDSAVYLCASSFGGAVDEQFFGPGTRLTVL.

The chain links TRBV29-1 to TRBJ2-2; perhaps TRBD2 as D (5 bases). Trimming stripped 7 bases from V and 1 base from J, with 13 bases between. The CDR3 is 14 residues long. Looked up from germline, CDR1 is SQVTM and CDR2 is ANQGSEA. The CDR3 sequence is CSAGNGGNTGELFF. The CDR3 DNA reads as TGCAGCGCCGGAAATGGAGGGAACACCGGGGAGCTGTTTTTT.

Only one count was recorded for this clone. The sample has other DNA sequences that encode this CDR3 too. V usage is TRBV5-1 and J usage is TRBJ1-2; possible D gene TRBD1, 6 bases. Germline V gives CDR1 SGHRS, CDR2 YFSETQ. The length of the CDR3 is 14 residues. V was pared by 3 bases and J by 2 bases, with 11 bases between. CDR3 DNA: TGCGCCAGCAGCTCCACTACAGGGAACTATGGCTACACCTTC. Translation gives CASSSTTGNYGYTF.

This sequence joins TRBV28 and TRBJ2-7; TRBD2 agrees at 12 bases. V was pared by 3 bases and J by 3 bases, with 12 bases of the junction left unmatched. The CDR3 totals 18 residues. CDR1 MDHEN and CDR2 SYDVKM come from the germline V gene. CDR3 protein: CASSLGLAGGAGNYEQYF. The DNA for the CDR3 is TGTGCCAGCAGTTTGGGCCTAGCGGGAGGGGCTGGAAACTACGAGCAGTACTTC.

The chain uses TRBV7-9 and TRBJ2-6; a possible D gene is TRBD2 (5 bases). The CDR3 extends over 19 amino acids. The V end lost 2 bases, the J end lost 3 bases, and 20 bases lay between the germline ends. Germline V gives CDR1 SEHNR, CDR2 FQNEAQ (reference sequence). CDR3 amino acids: CASSLMLARGNFGANVLTF. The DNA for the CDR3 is TGTGCCAGCAGCTTAATGCTGGCGCGAGGGAATTTTGGGGCCAACGTCCTGACTTTC.

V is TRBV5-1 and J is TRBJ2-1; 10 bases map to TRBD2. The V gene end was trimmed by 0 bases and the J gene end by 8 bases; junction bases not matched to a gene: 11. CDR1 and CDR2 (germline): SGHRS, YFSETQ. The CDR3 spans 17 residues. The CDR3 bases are TGCGCCAGCAGCTTGGGGCTAGCGGGAGATTCGGGCTATGAGCAGTTCTTC. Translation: CASSLGLAGDSGYEQFF.

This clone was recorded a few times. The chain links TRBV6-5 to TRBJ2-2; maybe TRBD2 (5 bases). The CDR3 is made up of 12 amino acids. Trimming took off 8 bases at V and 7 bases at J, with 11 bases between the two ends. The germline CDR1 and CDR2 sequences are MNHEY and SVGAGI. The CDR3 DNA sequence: TGTGCCAGCCGAGGGCAATTCGGGGAGCTGTTTTTT. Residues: CASRGQFGELFF.

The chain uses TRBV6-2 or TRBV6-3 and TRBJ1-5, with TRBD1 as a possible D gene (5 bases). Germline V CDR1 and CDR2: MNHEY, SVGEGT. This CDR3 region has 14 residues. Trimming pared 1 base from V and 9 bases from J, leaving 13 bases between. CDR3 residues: CASSYLIRRGPQHF. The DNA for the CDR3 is TGTGCCAGCAGTTACTTAATCCGGAGGGGGCCCCAGCATTTT.